This T cell receptor beta chain originates from a study of cytomegalovirus exposure and HLA in healthy donors. The CDR3 is 16 residues long. The germline gives CDR1 ENHRY, CDR2 SYGVKD. Trimming stripped 4 bases from V and 2 bases from J, with 14 bases between. This table comes from immunoSEQ multiplex PCR, and its TCRdb copy is limited to in-frame clones, with some not included. The sample has about 140,000 clones, approximately 87% seen once. The donors formed part of the roughly 120-subject validation cohort, distinct from the roughly 700-subject first cohort. J is TRBJ2-2 and V is TRBV10-3, with D unclear. This sequence originates from a man aged 18 to 29 in good health and CMV-seronegative. The sequenced sample was PBMCs. The CDR3 here is CAISGWQALNTGELFF. CDR3 bases: TGTGCCATCAGTGGCTGGCAGGCTCTAAACACCGGGGAGCTGTTTTTT.